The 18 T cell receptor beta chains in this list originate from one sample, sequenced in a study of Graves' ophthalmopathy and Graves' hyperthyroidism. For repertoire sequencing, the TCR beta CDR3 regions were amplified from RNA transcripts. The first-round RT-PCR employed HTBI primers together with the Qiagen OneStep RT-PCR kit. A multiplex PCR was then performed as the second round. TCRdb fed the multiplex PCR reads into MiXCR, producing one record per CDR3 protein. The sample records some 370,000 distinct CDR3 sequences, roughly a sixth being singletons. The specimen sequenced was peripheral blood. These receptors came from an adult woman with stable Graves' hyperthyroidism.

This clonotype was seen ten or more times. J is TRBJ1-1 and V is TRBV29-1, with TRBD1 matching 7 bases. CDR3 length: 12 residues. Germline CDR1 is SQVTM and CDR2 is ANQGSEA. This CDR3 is CSEGGAYTEAFF. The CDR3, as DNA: TGCAGTGAAGGGGGCGCTTACACTGAAGCTTTCTTT.

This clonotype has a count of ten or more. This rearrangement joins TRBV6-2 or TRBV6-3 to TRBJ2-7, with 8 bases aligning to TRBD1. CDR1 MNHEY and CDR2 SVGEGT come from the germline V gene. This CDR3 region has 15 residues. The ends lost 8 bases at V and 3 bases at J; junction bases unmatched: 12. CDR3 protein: CASQKGGTGNYEQYF. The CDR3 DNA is TGTGCCAGCCAAAAGGGTGGGACAGGAAACTACGAGCAGTACTTC.

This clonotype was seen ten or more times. CDR3 loop: CASSLAWSSYNSPLHF. CDR3 sequence (DNA): TGTGCCAGCAGCCTCGCTTGGAGCTCCTATAATTCACCCCTCCACTTT. This chain joins TRBV11-2 and TRBJ1-6; D call uncertain. The V gene lost 5 bases and the J gene lost 0 bases, with 11 bases spanning the gap. The CDR3 length is 16 residues. Germline V gene data show CDR1 as SGHAT and CDR2 as FQNNGV. Complete variable domain (other parts from reference TRBV11-2 and TRBJ1-6): EAGVAQSPRYKIIEKRQSVAFWCNPISGHATLYWYQQILGQGPKLLIQFQNNGVVDDSQLPKDRFSAERLKGVDSTLKIQPAKLEDSAVYLCASSLAWSSYNSPLHFGNGTRLTVT.

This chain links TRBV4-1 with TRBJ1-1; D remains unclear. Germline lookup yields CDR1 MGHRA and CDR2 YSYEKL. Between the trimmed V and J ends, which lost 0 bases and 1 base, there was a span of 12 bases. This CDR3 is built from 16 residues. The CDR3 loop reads CASSQDIWGGNTEAFF. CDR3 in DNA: TGCGCCAGCAGCCAAGATATTTGGGGAGGGAACACTGAAGCTTTCTTT.

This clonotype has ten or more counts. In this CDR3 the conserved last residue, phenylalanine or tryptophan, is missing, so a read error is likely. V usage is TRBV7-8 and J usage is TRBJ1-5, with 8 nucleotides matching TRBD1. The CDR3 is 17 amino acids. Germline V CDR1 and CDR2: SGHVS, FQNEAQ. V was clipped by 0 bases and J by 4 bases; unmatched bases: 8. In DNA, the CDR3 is TGTGCCAGCAGCTTAGCCGTGACAGGGGTTAGGAATCAGCCCCAGCATCTT. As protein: CASSLAVTGVRNQPQHL.

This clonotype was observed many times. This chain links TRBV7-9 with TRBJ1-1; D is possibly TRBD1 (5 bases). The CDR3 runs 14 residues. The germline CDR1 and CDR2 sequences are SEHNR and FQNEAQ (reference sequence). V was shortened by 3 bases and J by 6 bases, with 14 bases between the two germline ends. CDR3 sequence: CASSFREGRAEAFF. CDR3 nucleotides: TGTGCCAGCAGCTTCAGGGAGGGGCGGGCTGAAGCTTTCTTT. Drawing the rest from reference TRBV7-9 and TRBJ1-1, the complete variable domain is DTGVSQNPRHKITKRGQNVTFRCDPISEHNRLYWYRQTLGQGPEFLTYFQNEAQLEKSRLLSDRFSAERPKGSFSTLEIQRTEQGDSAMYLCASSFREGRAEAFFGQGTRLTVV.

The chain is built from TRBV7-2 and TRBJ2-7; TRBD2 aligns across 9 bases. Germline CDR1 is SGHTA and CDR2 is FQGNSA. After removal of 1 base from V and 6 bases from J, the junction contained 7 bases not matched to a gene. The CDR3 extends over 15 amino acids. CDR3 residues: CASSLGGTSTTEQYF. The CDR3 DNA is TGTGCCAGCAGCTTAGGGGGGACTAGCACTACCGAGCAGTACTTC.

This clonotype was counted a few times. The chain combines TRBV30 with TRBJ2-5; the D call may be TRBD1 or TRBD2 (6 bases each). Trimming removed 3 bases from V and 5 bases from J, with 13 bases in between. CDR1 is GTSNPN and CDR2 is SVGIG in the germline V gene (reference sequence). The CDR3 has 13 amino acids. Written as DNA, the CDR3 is TGTGCCTGGAGACGGGGGCCGAGGGAGACCCAGTACTTC. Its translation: CAWRRGPRETQYF.

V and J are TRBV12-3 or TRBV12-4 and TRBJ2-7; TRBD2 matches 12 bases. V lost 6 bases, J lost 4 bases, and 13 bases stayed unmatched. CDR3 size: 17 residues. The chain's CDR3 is CASSLPDPTSGSYEQYF. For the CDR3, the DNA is TGTGCCAGCAGCTTACCCGATCCGACTAGCGGGAGTTACGAGCAGTACTTC.

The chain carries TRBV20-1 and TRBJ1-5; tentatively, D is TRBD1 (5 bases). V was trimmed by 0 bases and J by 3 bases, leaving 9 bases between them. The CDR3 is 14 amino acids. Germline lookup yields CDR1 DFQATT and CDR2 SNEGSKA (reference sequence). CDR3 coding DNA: TGCAGTGCTAGAGATCGACAGCACAATCAGCCCCAGCATTTT. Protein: CSARDRQHNQPQHF.

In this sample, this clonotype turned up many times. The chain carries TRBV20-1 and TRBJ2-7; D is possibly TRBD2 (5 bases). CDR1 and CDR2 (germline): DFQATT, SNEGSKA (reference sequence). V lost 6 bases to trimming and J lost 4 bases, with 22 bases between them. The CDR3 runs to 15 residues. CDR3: CSAQPSLRTHYEQYF. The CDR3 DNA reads TGCAGTGCACAACCTAGCTTACGGACCCATTACGAGCAGTACTTC.

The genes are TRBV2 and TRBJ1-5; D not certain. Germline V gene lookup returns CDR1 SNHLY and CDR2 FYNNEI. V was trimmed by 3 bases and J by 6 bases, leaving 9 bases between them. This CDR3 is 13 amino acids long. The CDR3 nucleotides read TGTGCCAGCAGTGATTCTACGGGTCAGCCCCAGCATTTT. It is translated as CASSDSTGQPQHF.

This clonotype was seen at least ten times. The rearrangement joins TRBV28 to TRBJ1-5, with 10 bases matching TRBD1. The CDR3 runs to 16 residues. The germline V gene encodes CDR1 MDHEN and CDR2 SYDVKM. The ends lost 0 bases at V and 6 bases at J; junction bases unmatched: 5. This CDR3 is CASSLWGQGLSQPQHF. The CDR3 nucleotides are TGTGCCAGCAGTTTATGGGGACAGGGGCTGAGTCAGCCCCAGCATTTT.

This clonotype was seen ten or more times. For the CDR3, the DNA is TGCAGTGCTAAACAGGGGACCGGCTATGGCTACACCTTC. The encoded protein is CSAKQGTGYGYTF. V usage is TRBV20-1 and J usage is TRBJ1-2; 7 nucleotides align to TRBD1. J gave up 4 bases and V 4 bases, and 6 bases lay outside the gene matches. The germline gives CDR1 DFQATT, CDR2 SNEGSKA (reference sequence). The CDR3 consists of 13 residues.

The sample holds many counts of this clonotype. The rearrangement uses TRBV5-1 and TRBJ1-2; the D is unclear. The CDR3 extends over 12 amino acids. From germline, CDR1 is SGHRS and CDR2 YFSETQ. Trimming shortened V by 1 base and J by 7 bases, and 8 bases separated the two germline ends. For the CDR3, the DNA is TGCGCCAGCAGCTTGACATCAACTGGCTACACCTTC. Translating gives CASSLTSTGYTF. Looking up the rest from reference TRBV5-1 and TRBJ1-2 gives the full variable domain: KAGVTQTPRYLIKTRGQQVTLSCSPISGHRSVSWYQQTPGQGLQFLFEYFSETQRNKGNFPGRFSGRQFSNSRSEMNVSTLELGDSALYLCASSLTSTGYTFGSGTRLTVV.

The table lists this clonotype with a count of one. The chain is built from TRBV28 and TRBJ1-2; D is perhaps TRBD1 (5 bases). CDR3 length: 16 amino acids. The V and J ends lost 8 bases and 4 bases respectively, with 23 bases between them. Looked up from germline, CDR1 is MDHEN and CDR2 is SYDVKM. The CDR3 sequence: CASRRQGPNMGYGYTF. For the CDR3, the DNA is TGTGCCAGCCGCAGGCAGGGCCCCAACATGGGCTATGGCTACACCTTC.

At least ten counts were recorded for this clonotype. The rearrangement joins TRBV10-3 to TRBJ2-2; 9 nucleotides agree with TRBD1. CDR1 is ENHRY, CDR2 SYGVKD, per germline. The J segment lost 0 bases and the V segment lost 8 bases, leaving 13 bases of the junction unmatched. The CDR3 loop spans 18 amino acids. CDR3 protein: CAIGPGQGIGSNTGELFF. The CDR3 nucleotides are TGTGCCATCGGCCCGGGACAGGGCATAGGGTCGAACACCGGGGAGCTGTTTTTT.

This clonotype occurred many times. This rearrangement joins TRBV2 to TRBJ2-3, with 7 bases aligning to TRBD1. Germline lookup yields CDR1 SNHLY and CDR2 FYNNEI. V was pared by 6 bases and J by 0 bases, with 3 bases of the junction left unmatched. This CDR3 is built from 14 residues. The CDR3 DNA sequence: TGTGCCAGCAGAAAACAGGGGAGCACAGATACGCAGTATTTT. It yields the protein CASRKQGSTDTQYF. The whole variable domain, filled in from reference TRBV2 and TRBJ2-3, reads EPEVTQTPSHQVTQMGQEVILRCVPISNHLYFYWYRQILGQKVEFLVSFYNNEISEKSEIFDDQFSVERPDGSNFTLKIRSTKLEDSAMYFCASRKQGSTDTQYFGPGTRLTVL.